The source of this T cell receptor beta chain is a study of Ad26.COV2.S vaccination and SARS-CoV-2 variants. Turning to the study itself: Of the COV1001 trial arms, the Ad26.COV2.S arm included the donor. Dosing was one shot or two shots 56 days apart. Study observations and caveats: Once vaccination had occurred, spike-specific CD8+ and CD4+ T cell responses reportedly showed substantial breadth.

A remark on this clone: Its antigen is undetermined.

V was shortened by 3 bases and J by 6 bases, with 8 bases between the two germline ends. This CDR3 is 13 amino acids long. CDR1 is SGHAT and CDR2 is FQNNGV in the germline V gene. The treatment denotes: roughly 20 received Ad26.COV2.S at low or high dose, single or two shots; 5 received placebo; per-sample allocation not given. Following the first vaccine or placebo injection, samples were taken on day 63. An 18-55-year-old adult in Boston served as donor. The protocol was immunoSEQ multiplex PCR, while the TCRdb copy is restricted to in-frame clones and leaves out a portion. The sample has approximately 410,000 clones, about nine tenths seen once; the top ten hold about 1.7%.

The specimen comprised peripheral blood, sampled in a trial of Ad26.COV2.S vaccine versus placebo. The chain joins TRBV11-2 to TRBJ1-4; weak D call: TRBD1 (5 bases). The source of this sequence is a person between 18 and 65 years old who received the Ad26.COV2.S COVID-19 vaccine or a placebo. The CDR3 region is CASSLGGDEKLFF. The CDR3 DNA is TGTGCCAGCAGCTTGGGGGGAGATGAAAAACTGTTTTTT. The full variable domain, its missing parts supplied by reference TRBV11-2 and TRBJ1-4, is EAGVAQSPRYKIIEKRQSVAFWCNPISGHATLYWYQQILGQGPKLLIQFQNNGVVDDSQLPKDRFSAERLKGVDSTLKIQPAKLEDSAVYLCASSLGGDEKLFFGSGTQLSVL.